This entry describes one T cell receptor beta chain. The CDR3 covers 19 residues. Germline CDR1 is SQVTM and CDR2 is ANQGSEA. J lost 3 bases, V lost 3 bases, and 19 bases had no gene match. The data were taken from a study of T cell responses to AZD1222 COVID-19 vaccine. The table came from immunoSEQ multiplex PCR; TCRdb's copy has only in-frame clones and leaves some out. The table records 150,000 to 200,000 clones, just under 90% of them present only once. This chain connects TRBV29-1 to TRBJ2-7; 11 nucleotides agree with TRBD2. The sample was peripheral blood, taken on day 0 of AZD1222 vaccination. The receptor's source is an adult in good health. In DNA, the CDR3 is TGCAGCGTTGAGGCCAGAGGCGCGACTAGCGGGATATTACTCTACGAGCAGTACTTC. It specifies CSVEARGATSGILLYEQYF.